The T cell receptor beta chain under discussion was sequenced for a study of shared clonotypes between healthy human individuals. Overall study findings and caveats: Though the depth was large, rarefaction showed that sorted-subset sequencing was incomplete.

Naive CD4+ cells were CD45RA-selected; the remaining cells were memory. Sequencing was performed with immunoSEQ multiplex PCR; in TCRdb, only in-frame clones are kept and a portion is missing. The sample yields about 2.3 million clones, roughly 93% seen once. A note on this clone: The antigen is not known.

The CDR3 length is 15 residues. Germline-derived CDR1 and CDR2 are SGHRS and YFSETQ. The V segment lost 2 bases and the J segment 7 bases; nucleotides outside the gene matches: 6. The clonotype comes from a man younger than 35 in good health. Some clones in this sample may be carry-over from other donors' samples. Sequences were obtained from naive CD4+ T cells from PBMCs. Subset meaning: CD45RA+ positively selected. This rearrangement joins TRBV5-1 to TRBJ2-1; 10 bases match TRBD2. The CDR3 region is CASSFLAGVANEQFF. CDR3 in DNA: TGCGCCAGCAGCTTTCTAGCGGGAGTTGCGAATGAGCAGTTCTTC.